The 25 T cell receptor beta chains reported below all come from one sample, sequenced in a study of blood T cell repertoires in COVID-19. The protocol was immunoSEQ multiplex PCR, while the TCRdb copy is restricted to in-frame clones and leaves out a portion. The sample includes 200,000 to 250,000 clones, roughly 86% seen only once; the top ten take approximately 12%. Sequencing was performed on peripheral blood. Receptors were obtained from a woman aged 40 to 50 with acute or convalescent COVID-19.

The chain carries TRBV10-3 and TRBJ2-7; 7 positions match TRBD1. Germline assignment: CDR1 ENHRY and CDR2 SYGVKD. V lost 5 bases to trimming and J lost 4 bases; unmatched junction nucleotides: 2. The CDR3 is 12 residues long. The DNA of the CDR3 is TGTGCCATCAGTAACAGGGGTTACGAGCAGTACTTC. It codes for CAISNRGYEQYF.

V is TRBV4-1 and J is TRBJ1-6, with no clear D. The V and J ends lost 1 base and 7 bases respectively, with 17 bases between them. This CDR3 has 17 residues. Germline-derived CDR1 and CDR2 are MGHRA and YSYEKL. CDR3 region: CASSQVGGSLGNSPLHF. In nucleotides, the CDR3 is TGCGCCAGCAGCCAAGTAGGAGGCAGTTTAGGCAATTCACCCCTCCACTTT.

The table lists this clone with a few counts. This chain links TRBV7-2 with TRBJ1-4; perhaps TRBD1 as D (5 bases). The CDR3 is made up of 15 amino acids. CDR1 SGHTA and CDR2 FQGNSA come from the germline V gene. V lost 1 base and J 8 bases, leaving 14 bases between the germline ends. The CDR3 DNA sequence: TGTGCCAGCAGCTTAGGCCAGGGAAGTAGGGAAAAACTGTTTTTT. This gives the protein CASSLGQGSREKLFF.

This chain links TRBV29-1 with TRBJ2-7; 10 nucleotides align to TRBD2. The CDR3 has 14 amino acids. Germline-derived CDR1 and CDR2 are SQVTM and ANQGSEA. V shed 4 bases and J 3 bases; nucleotides not matched to a gene: 6. The DNA for the CDR3 is TGCAGCGTTGTGGTACCTAGCGGGAGCTACGAGCAGTACTTC. Translated: CSVVVPSGSYEQYF.

CDR3 loop: CASSQITGTSGRGYEQYF. DNA of the CDR3: TGCGCCAGCAGCCAAATAACAGGGACTAGCGGGAGGGGTTACGAGCAGTACTTC. The rearrangement links TRBV4-3 to TRBJ2-7, with 16 bases that match TRBD2. Germline V gene data show CDR1 as LGHNA and CDR2 as YSLEER. CDR3 length equals 18 residues. The J segment lost 4 bases and the V segment lost 2 bases, leaving 8 bases of the junction unmatched.

This sequence joins TRBV27 and TRBJ1-1, with D hard to call. Per germline, CDR1 MNHEY and CDR2 SMNVEV (reference sequence). The CDR3 covers 15 residues. V was shortened by 6 bases and J by 6 bases, with 20 bases between the two germline ends. The CDR3 is CASSLTRPGYAEAFF. The CDR3 DNA sequence: TGTGCCAGCAGCCTTACTAGGCCGGGGTACGCTGAAGCTTTCTTT.

V gene TRBV11-2 combines with J gene TRBJ2-6; no reliable D call. V was shortened by 0 bases and J by 2 bases, with 11 bases between the two germline ends. The CDR3 is 17 amino acids. CDR1 is SGHAT, CDR2 FQNNGV, per germline. DNA for the CDR3: TGTGCCAGCAGCTTAGATCGTCCCCTTACTGGGGCCAACGTCCTGACTTTC. This encodes CASSLDRPLTGANVLTF.

The rearrangement joins TRBV6-6 to TRBJ1-3, with TRBD1 matching over 8 bases. With V trimmed by 3 bases and J by 2 bases, 3 bases remained unmatched. The V gene's germline CDR1 is MNHNY and CDR2 SVGAGI (reference sequence). The CDR3 has 15 residues. The DNA for the CDR3 is TGTGCCAGCAGTTATAGGACAGGGACTGGAAACACCATATATTTT. As protein: CASSYRTGTGNTIYF.

The V and J genes are TRBV4-2 and TRBJ2-2; 11 nucleotides align to TRBD2. CDR1 is LGHNA, CDR2 YNFKEQ, per germline. Trimming at V came to 4 bases and at J to 4 bases, leaving 14 bases not matched to a gene. This CDR3 has 19 amino acids. The CDR3 reads CASSPPPIAGGPGTGELFF. The CDR3 region has the DNA TGTGCCAGCAGCCCGCCCCCGATAGCGGGAGGGCCCGGCACCGGGGAGCTGTTTTTT.

The V gene is TRBV20-1, the J gene TRBJ2-7, with 9 bases fitting TRBD1. Germline CDR1 reads DFQATT; CDR2 reads SNEGSKA (reference sequence). This CDR3 contains 15 residues. The J segment lost 2 bases and the V segment lost 3 bases, leaving 8 bases of the junction unmatched. Here the CDR3 DNA reads TGCAGTGCTAGTCGAGGGACAGGGCTTGCCTACGAGCAGTACTTC. Amino acid sequence: CSASRGTGLAYEQYF.

This clone was counted between two and nine times. The DNA for the CDR3 is TGTGCCAGCAGCCGAGTAGACTCCTACAATGAGCAGTTCTTC. This sequence encodes CASSRVDSYNEQFF. This chain links TRBV3-1 (or the pseudogene TRBV3-2) with TRBJ2-1, with D unresolved. Trimming left V 4 bases short and J 0 bases short, with 7 bases between. From germline, CDR1 is LGHDT and CDR2 YNNKEL (reference sequence). The CDR3 extends over 14 amino acids.

Only one count was recorded for this clone. The chain joins TRBV18 to TRBJ2-3; no clear D. The CDR3 length is 13 residues. Per the germline V gene, CDR1 is KGHSH and CDR2 is LQKENI. Between the trimmed V and J ends, which lost 3 bases and 3 bases, there was a span of 7 bases. The CDR3 region is CASSPLATDTQYF. The CDR3 DNA reads as TGTGCCAGCTCACCGCTTGCGACAGATACGCAGTATTTT.

The chain is built from TRBV11-3 and TRBJ2-1, with 11 nucleotides matching TRBD1. The CDR3 is 16 residues long. The germline CDR1 and CDR2 sequences are SGHNT and YENEEA. The ends lost 5 bases at V and 5 bases at J; junction bases unmatched: 8. The CDR3 coding sequence is TGTGCCAGCAGCCCAGACGGACAGGGGGCCGACAATGAGCAGTTCTTC. Protein sequence: CASSPDGQGADNEQFF.

The V and J genes are TRBV4-1 and TRBJ2-1; maybe TRBD2 (6 bases). The CDR3 length is 18 residues. Between the trimmed V and J ends, which lost 0 bases and 1 base, there was a span of 16 bases. Germline CDR1 reads MGHRA; CDR2 reads YSYEKL. This CDR3 is CASSQDGPSVTSYNEQFF. CDR3 DNA: TGCGCCAGCAGCCAAGATGGACCTAGCGTGACGTCCTACAATGAGCAGTTCTTC.

This sequence joins TRBV5-1 and TRBJ2-3; D is unclear. Trimming pared 1 base from V and 5 bases from J, leaving 14 bases between. Germline V gene sequence: CDR1 SGHRS, CDR2 YFSETQ. This CDR3 region has 15 residues. This CDR3 is CASSLPTEPLDTQYF. DNA for the CDR3: TGCGCCAGCAGCTTGCCAACCGAGCCCCTAGATACGCAGTATTTT. The whole variable domain, remainder taken from reference TRBV5-1 and TRBJ2-3, is KAGVTQTPRYLIKTRGQQVTLSCSPISGHRSVSWYQQTPGQGLQFLFEYFSETQRNKGNFPGRFSGRQFSNSRSEMNVSTLELGDSALYLCASSLPTEPLDTQYFGPGTRLTVL.

The chain is built from TRBV6-4 and TRBJ2-1; D not resolved. The ends were cut back, 3 bases at V and 5 bases at J, with 8 bases in the middle. The V gene's germline CDR1 is MRHNA and CDR2 SNTAGT. This CDR3 is 13 amino acids long. This CDR3 reads CASSESFNNEQFF. CDR3 DNA: TGTGCCAGCAGTGAAAGCTTCAACAATGAGCAGTTCTTC.

The gene calls are TRBV6-1 and TRBJ2-1; no clear D. This CDR3 has 16 residues. Germline CDR1 is MNHNS and CDR2 is SASEGT. With 1 base removed from V and 0 bases from J, the gap between germline ends came to 10 bases. This CDR3 is CASSEVETFSYNEQFF. CDR3 coding DNA: TGTGCCAGCAGTGAAGTTGAGACTTTCTCCTACAATGAGCAGTTCTTC.

This clone was seen only a few times. The V gene is TRBV5-6, the J gene TRBJ2-7; maybe TRBD1 (5 bases). The CDR3 spans 14 residues. V dropped 2 bases and J dropped 6 bases, with 15 bases sitting between them. CDR1 is SGHDT and CDR2 is YYEEEE in the germline V gene. The CDR3 loop reads CASSFQGGLGEQYF. As DNA, the CDR3 is TGTGCCAGCAGCTTTCAGGGCGGATTAGGCGAGCAGTACTTC.

This sequence joins TRBV29-1 and TRBJ2-1, with D possibly being TRBD2 (5 bases). The V end lost 5 bases, the J end lost 7 bases, and 9 bases lay between the germline ends. Germline lookup yields CDR1 SQVTM and CDR2 ANQGSEA. The CDR3 is made up of 11 amino acids. The CDR3 bases are TGCAGCGTTAGGACGGGGAATGAGCAGTTCTTC. It encodes CSVRTGNEQFF.

The gene calls are TRBV11-2 and TRBJ1-2; D gene uncertain. From germline, CDR1 is SGHAT and CDR2 FQNNGV. V gave up 0 bases and J gave up 4 bases, with 6 bases separating them. This CDR3 is built from 13 residues. CDR3 in amino acids: CASSLDPGYGYTF. The DNA for the CDR3 is TGTGCCAGCAGCTTAGACCCAGGCTATGGCTACACCTTC.

V is TRBV7-8 and J is TRBJ1-2; TRBD1 matches at 7 bases. The junction had 4 bases not matched to a gene; V was cut back by 4 bases and J by 8 bases. The CDR3 has 12 amino acids. Germline CDR1 and CDR2: SGHVS and FQNEAQ. Written as DNA, the CDR3 is TGTGCCAGCAGCTCTAACAGGGGCGGCTACACCTTC. Translating it yields CASSSNRGGYTF.

This clone is a singleton in its sample. This chain links TRBV5-5 with TRBJ1-1; D remains ambiguous. V dropped 3 bases and J dropped 1 base, with 7 bases sitting between them. The CDR3 contains 13 residues. CDR1 and CDR2 (germline): SGHKS, YYEKEE (reference sequence). CDR3 DNA: TGTGCCAGCAGCTACAATTCGAACACTGAAGCTTTCTTT. Amino acids: CASSYNSNTEAFF.

V is TRBV6-6 and J is TRBJ2-7, with 10 bases matching TRBD1. This CDR3 contains 14 residues. Germline V lookup: CDR1 MNHNY, CDR2 SVGAGI (reference sequence). Trimming at V came to 6 bases and at J to 2 bases, leaving 4 bases not matched to a gene. The DNA for the CDR3 is TGTGCCAGCAGGCCCGGGACAGGGGCCTACGAGCAGTACTTC. Its protein is CASRPGTGAYEQYF.

The chain is built from TRBV14 and TRBJ1-2, with TRBD1 as a possible D gene (6 bases). V shed 5 bases and J shed 8 bases, with 15 bases lying between them. CDR3 size: 13 residues. CDR1 SGHDN and CDR2 FVKESK come from the germline V gene. The CDR3 sequence is CASSTPQGRGYTF. The DNA of the CDR3 is TGTGCCAGCAGCACTCCACAGGGTCGCGGCTACACCTTC.

This rearrangement joins TRBV7-9 to TRBJ2-7; possibly TRBD1 for D (6 bases). Per germline, CDR1 SEHNR and CDR2 FQNEAQ (reference sequence). V was pared by 5 bases and J by 6 bases, with 17 bases between. This CDR3 is 14 amino acids long. CDR3 residues: CASSPSVGAGEQYF. CDR3 bases: TGTGCCAGCAGCCCCTCCGTGGGGGCAGGCGAGCAGTACTTC.